Each of the 32 T cell receptor beta chains below was sequenced from the same sample in a study of blood T cell repertoires in COVID-19. The protocol was immunoSEQ multiplex PCR, while the TCRdb copy is restricted to in-frame clones and leaves out a portion. The sample comprises 350,000 to 450,000 clones, approximately 88% of which are singletons, and roughly 1.2% rests with the top ten. The sample was peripheral blood. These receptors were taken from a man aged 35-49 years with acute or convalescent COVID-19.

The V gene is TRBV19, the J gene TRBJ1-5; D is ambiguous. The ends were cut back, 5 bases at V and 3 bases at J, with 11 bases in the middle. Germline V lookup: CDR1 LNHDA, CDR2 SQIVND (reference sequence). The CDR3 has 14 amino acids. CDR3 nucleotide sequence: TGTGCCAGTAGTCCCACTACACTCAATCAGCCCCAGCATTTT. Residues: CASSPTTLNQPQHF.

This clone appeared a few times. The genes are TRBV9 and TRBJ1-1; D gene unclear. The CDR3 runs 17 residues. Per germline, CDR1 SGDLS and CDR2 YYNGEE. V lost 2 bases and J 3 bases, leaving 20 bases between the germline ends. The CDR3 sequence is CASSVLPAGKRDTEAFF. The CDR3 bases are TGTGCCAGCAGCGTCCTACCCGCGGGGAAACGGGACACTGAAGCTTTCTTT. The complete variable domain, with remaining parts taken from reference TRBV9 and TRBJ1-1, reads DSGVTQTPKHLITATGQRVTLRCSPRSGDLSVYWYQQSLDQGLQFLIQYYNGEERAKGNILERFSAQQFPDLHSELNLSSLELGDSALYFCASSVLPAGKRDTEAFFGQGTRLTVV.

The chain recombines TRBV11-1 with TRBJ1-5; 8 positions match TRBD1. CDR1 and CDR2 from the germline V gene are SGHAT and FQDESV (reference sequence). The CDR3 runs 15 residues. V dropped 1 base and J dropped 5; count of bases not matched to a gene: 4. CDR3: CASSLGGQGHQPQHF. CDR3 nucleotides: TGTGCCAGCAGCTTAGGCGGACAGGGACATCAGCCCCAGCATTTT.

The chain uses TRBV9 and TRBJ2-1, with 12 bases identical to TRBD1. The V gene end was trimmed by 3 bases and the J gene end by 6 bases; junction bases not matched to a gene: 7. The CDR3 has 16 amino acids. Germline loops: CDR1 SGDLS, CDR2 YYNGEE. The CDR3: CASSGPGQGAFNEQFF. Written as DNA, the CDR3 is TGTGCCAGCAGCGGGCCGGGACAGGGGGCGTTCAATGAGCAGTTCTTC.

With respect to this clone: At one boundary the junction diverges from the germline segment, which might be a read error. The chain combines TRBV7-7 with TRBJ2-3; 8 nucleotides align to TRBD2. Germline CDR1 reads SSHAT; CDR2 reads FNYEAQ (reference sequence). The CDR3 contains 15 residues. The CDR3 is CASSLGGGLTDTQYF. The CDR3 DNA reads as TGTGCTAGCAGCTTAGGCGGGGGGCTCACAGATACGCAGTATTTT.

V and J are TRBV18 and TRBJ2-7, with D perhaps TRBD2 (5 bases). The V end was cut by 0 bases, the J end by 0 bases, with 12 bases between. CDR1 KGHSH and CDR2 LQKENI come from the germline V gene. This CDR3 spans 16 amino acids. The CDR3 loop reads CASSPPGEGLSYEQYF. The CDR3 DNA follows: TGTGCCAGCTCACCACCGGGAGAAGGGCTCTCCTACGAGCAGTACTTC. Full variable domain (rest looked up from reference TRBV18 and TRBJ2-7): NAGVMQNPRHLVRRRGQEARLRCSPMKGHSHVYWYRQLPEEGLKFMVYLQKENIIDESGMPKERFSAEFPKEGPSILRIQQVVRGDSAAYFCASSPPGEGLSYEQYFGPGTRLTVT.

Written as DNA, the CDR3 is TGTGCCAGCAGCCAATCCACCGGGACAGTGGCTTGGGCTTTCTTT. Translating gives CASSQSTGTVAWAFF. This chain uses TRBV3-1 (or the pseudogene TRBV3-2) with TRBJ1-1; 7 bases fit TRBD1. The CDR3 covers 15 residues. The ends lost 2 bases at V and 11 bases at J; junction bases unmatched: 14. Germline V gives CDR1 LGHDT, CDR2 YNNKEL (reference sequence).

The chain combines TRBV4-3 with TRBJ1-2, with a weak D call TRBD1 (6 bases). Trimming stripped 2 bases from V and 4 bases from J, with 14 bases between. The CDR3 spans 15 residues. Germline values: CDR1 LGHNA, CDR2 YSLEER. The CDR3 sequence is CASSQSTGSRYGYTF. The CDR3 coding sequence is TGCGCCAGCAGCCAATCTACAGGGTCCCGCTATGGCTACACCTTC.

This chain links TRBV9 with TRBJ1-6; no clear D. Trimming took 0 bases from V and 14 from J, leaving 24 bases between them. The germline CDR1 and CDR2 sequences are SGDLS and YYNGEE. This CDR3 has 17 amino acids. DNA of the CDR3: TGTGCCAGCAGCGTAGAGTCCGGCCCCCTACGAAGGAGCACCCTCCACTTT. This sequence encodes CASSVESGPLRRSTLHF.

The V and J genes are TRBV6-2 or TRBV6-3 and TRBJ2-5; 15 positions agree with TRBD2. The germline gives CDR1 MNHEY, CDR2 SVGEGT. This CDR3 spans 19 amino acids. The J segment lost 4 bases and the V segment lost 2 bases, leaving 11 bases of the junction unmatched. CDR3: CASSYLPRTSGRVGETQYF. The CDR3 DNA reads TGTGCCAGCAGTTACCTTCCCCGGACTAGCGGGAGGGTTGGAGAGACCCAGTACTTC.

The genes are TRBV5-5 and TRBJ1-1; D gene uncertain. Looked up from germline, CDR1 is SGHKS and CDR2 is YYEKEE (reference sequence). The CDR3 covers 14 residues. V was trimmed by 4 bases and J by 4 bases, leaving 14 bases between them. The CDR3 sequence is CASSPPGVGTEAFF. CDR3 sequence (DNA): TGTGCCAGCAGCCCCCCCGGGGTGGGCACTGAAGCTTTCTTT. Full variable domain (outside the CDR3, taken from reference TRBV5-5 and TRBJ1-1): DAGVTQSPTHLIKTRGQQVTLRCSPISGHKSVSWYQQVLGQGPQFIFQYYEKEERGRGNFPDRFSARQFPNYSSELNVNALLLGDSALYLCASSPPGVGTEAFFGQGTRLTVV.

This clone has a single count. Other DNA variants within this sample encode the same CDR3. The chain couples TRBV27 to TRBJ2-1, with TRBD2 matching 12 bases. V lost 2 bases to trimming and J lost 8 bases; unmatched junction nucleotides: 4. The germline CDR1 and CDR2 sequences are MNHEY and SMNVEV (reference sequence). The CDR3 totals 15 residues. Here the CDR3 DNA reads TGTGCCAGCAGTTTACTAGCGGGGGGGCCCCATGAGCAGTTCTTC. Protein: CASSLLAGGPHEQFF.

The CDR3 sequence is CASSPPGTLWNTGELFF. CDR3 DNA: TGTGCCAGTAGTCCTCCTGGGACACTTTGGAACACCGGGGAGCTGTTTTTT. The chain has TRBV19 and TRBJ2-2; possible D gene TRBD1, 6 bases. The CDR3 runs 17 residues. Germline CDR1 reads LNHDA; CDR2 reads SQIVND (reference sequence). The germline V and J ends were trimmed by 5 bases and 1 base, with 17 bases remaining between them.

This clone occurred once. The rearrangement links TRBV24-1 to TRBJ2-1; tentatively, D is TRBD1 (5 bases). Trimming took 2 bases from V and 7 from J, leaving 17 bases between them. The CDR3 runs 16 residues. Germline V gene lookup returns CDR1 KGHDR and CDR2 SFDVKD. As DNA, the CDR3 is TGTGCCACCAGTGATTCCATGGGGCAGGGTTCGAATGAGCAGTTCTTC. It specifies CATSDSMGQGSNEQFF.

This chain connects TRBV13 to TRBJ2-5, with TRBD2 matching over 12 bases. The length of the CDR3 is 17 residues. From germline, CDR1 is PRHDT and CDR2 FYEKMQ (reference sequence). With V trimmed by 6 bases and J by 2 bases, 10 bases remained unmatched. CDR3 loop: CASRDTSGGPPQETQYF. The CDR3 nucleotides are TGTGCCAGCAGAGATACTAGCGGGGGGCCGCCTCAAGAGACCCAGTACTTC.

The chain uses TRBV29-1 and TRBJ1-5; unclear D gene. The germline V gene encodes CDR1 SQVTM and CDR2 ANQGSEA. The CDR3 totals 14 residues. Trimming stripped 7 bases from V and 3 bases from J, with 16 bases between. This CDR3 reads CSATEAGYNQPQHF. The CDR3, as DNA: TGCAGCGCCACCGAGGCGGGGTACAATCAGCCCCAGCATTTT.

On this clone: The same CDR3 arises from other DNA sequences in this sample as well. The chain carries TRBV14 and TRBJ2-7; D call uncertain. V was clipped by 0 bases and J by 4 bases, with 4 bases between them. This CDR3 is 12 amino acids long. Looked up from germline, CDR1 is SGHDN and CDR2 is FVKESK. CDR3 protein: CASSQDSYEQYF. The CDR3 DNA sequence: TGTGCCAGCAGCCAAGATTCGTACGAGCAGTACTTC.

The CDR3 sequence: CASSLRSGTGAHNEQFF. CDR3 bases: TGTGCCAGCAGCTTAAGATCCGGGACTGGGGCACACAATGAGCAGTTCTTC. The chain has TRBV11-3 and TRBJ2-1; TRBD2 might be the D (6 bases). Germline V gene sequence: CDR1 SGHNT, CDR2 YENEEA. Between the trimmed V and J ends, which lost 2 bases and 5 bases, there was a span of 19 bases. CDR3 length: 17 amino acids. The full variable domain, in which reference TRBV11-3 and TRBJ2-1 provide the parts outside the CDR3, is EAGVVQSPRYKIIEKKQPVAFWCNPISGHNTLYWYLQNLGQGPELLIRYENEEAVDDSQLPKDRFSAERLKGVDSTLKIQPAELGDSAVYLCASSLRSGTGAHNEQFFGPGTRLTVL.

This clone was seen only once. V gene TRBV19 combines with J gene TRBJ2-3, with TRBD2 identical over 7 bases. V was clipped by 6 bases and J by 1 base; unmatched bases: 7. Germline V gene lookup returns CDR1 LNHDA and CDR2 SQIVND (reference sequence). The CDR3 runs 15 residues. CDR3 nucleotide sequence: TGTGCCAGTAGGACAATTGCGGGAGGCACAGATACGCAGTATTTT. Its translation is CASRTIAGGTDTQYF.

V gene TRBV14 combines with J gene TRBJ2-7; 11 positions match TRBD2. The CDR3 spans 12 residues. The germline V gene encodes CDR1 SGHDN and CDR2 FVKESK. The ends lost 11 bases at V and 4 bases at J; junction bases unmatched: 4. In DNA, the CDR3 is TGTGCCCGACTAGCGGGGATATACGAGCAGTACTTC. Amino acids: CARLAGIYEQYF.

This sequence joins TRBV11-2 and TRBJ2-1, with 9 bases lining up with TRBD2. The CDR3 sequence is 16 residues long. CDR1 is SGHAT, CDR2 FQNNGV, per germline. V shed 2 bases and J 7 bases; nucleotides not matched to a gene: 9. The CDR3 sequence is CASSLHGSGRSNEQFF. CDR3 nucleotide sequence: TGTGCCAGCAGCTTACACGGCAGCGGGAGGTCGAATGAGCAGTTCTTC. Full variable domain (remainder filled in from reference TRBV11-2 and TRBJ2-1): EAGVAQSPRYKIIEKRQSVAFWCNPISGHATLYWYQQILGQGPKLLIQFQNNGVVDDSQLPKDRFSAERLKGVDSTLKIQPAKLEDSAVYLCASSLHGSGRSNEQFFGPGTRLTVL.

This chain uses TRBV7-8 with TRBJ1-2; no reliable D call. The CDR3 has 11 amino acids. V lost 5 bases and J 8 bases, leaving 9 bases between the germline ends. The V gene's germline CDR1 is SGHVS and CDR2 FQNEAQ. This chain's CDR3 is CASSIDEGYTF. CDR3 sequence (DNA): TGTGCCAGCAGCATAGATGAGGGCTACACCTTC.

The chain uses TRBV5-1 and TRBJ2-6, with D maybe TRBD1 (6 bases). The V and J ends lost 4 bases and 0 bases respectively, with 11 bases between them. This CDR3 has 16 amino acids. Germline-derived CDR1 and CDR2 are SGHRS and YFSETQ. CDR3 DNA: TGCGCCAGCAGCGCAGGGGCCCTCTCTGGGGCCAACGTCCTGACTTTC. Its translation is CASSAGALSGANVLTF.

The J gene is TRBJ2-7, the V gene TRBV4-1; D call uncertain. The CDR3 runs 15 residues. CDR1 is MGHRA and CDR2 is YSYEKL in the germline V gene. Between the trimmed V and J ends, which lost 0 bases and 5 bases, there was a span of 14 bases. DNA for the CDR3: TGCGCCAGCAGCCAAGATCCTAGGTTTGTCAACGAGCAGTACTTC. Translating it yields CASSQDPRFVNEQYF.

The V gene is TRBV7-8, the J gene TRBJ2-1; 12 bases match TRBD2. The CDR3 has 17 residues. Trimming at V came to 2 bases and at J to 7 bases, leaving 9 bases not matched to a gene. The germline V gene encodes CDR1 SGHVS and CDR2 FQNEAQ. DNA for the CDR3: TGTGCCAGCAGCTTACCGGCTAGCGGGAGGGCCTTTAATGAGCAGTTCTTC. Its translation is CASSLPASGRAFNEQFF.

J is TRBJ1-4 and V is TRBV28, with D perhaps TRBD1 (5 bases). Germline CDR1 is MDHEN and CDR2 is SYDVKM. This CDR3 is 14 amino acids long. The germline V and J ends were trimmed by 4 bases and 3 bases, with 9 bases remaining between them. The CDR3 reads CASSYRLPNEKLFF. The CDR3 DNA reads TGTGCCAGCAGTTACAGGTTGCCTAATGAAAAACTGTTTTTT.

This clone was detected only once. The J gene is TRBJ2-3, the V gene TRBV5-4, with TRBD2 identical over 8 bases. Germline loops: CDR1 SGHNT, CDR2 YYREEE (reference sequence). The CDR3 sequence is 15 residues long. V dropped 5 bases and J dropped 8; count of bases not matched to a gene: 13. CDR3 nucleotides: TGTGCCAGCAGGCAGGGACTAGATGTCATTGTTACGCAGTATTTT. Translated, it gives CASRQGLDVIVTQYF.

The V and J genes are TRBV11-2 and TRBJ1-2; D possibly corresponds to TRBD1 (5 bases). The V gene lost 2 bases and the J gene lost 8 bases, with 12 bases spanning the gap. Germline loops: CDR1 SGHAT, CDR2 FQNNGV. The CDR3 runs to 13 residues. The CDR3 region has the DNA TGTGCCAGCAGCTTACATGGGGGAGGAGGCTACACCTTC. This encodes CASSLHGGGGYTF.

This clone was counted only a few times. J is TRBJ2-1 and V is TRBV2; 7 nucleotides line up with TRBD2. Germline V CDR1 and CDR2: SNHLY, FYNNEI. This CDR3 region has 14 residues. After removal of 6 bases from V and 2 bases from J, the junction contained 4 bases not matched to a gene. The CDR3 nucleotides are TGTGCCAGCAGATCAGCGGGACCCTACAATGAGCAGTTCTTC. Its translation: CASRSAGPYNEQFF.

The V gene is TRBV28, the J gene TRBJ1-6; possibly TRBD1 for D (6 bases). V was clipped by 6 bases and J by 5 bases, with 14 bases between them. Per germline, CDR1 MDHEN and CDR2 SYDVKM. This CDR3 has 15 residues. The DNA for the CDR3 is TGTGCCAGCAGCTTCCCTGGGGGCCATAATTCACCCCTCCACTTT. This gives the protein CASSFPGGHNSPLHF.

This rearrangement joins TRBV12-3 or TRBV12-4 to TRBJ2-5, with D perhaps TRBD2 (6 bases). The germline V and J ends were trimmed by 2 bases and 7 bases, with 11 bases remaining between them. This CDR3 spans 13 amino acids. The CDR3 region is CASSLLATVTQYF. The CDR3 DNA reads TGTGCCAGCAGTTTACTAGCGACCGTGACCCAGTACTTC.

The chain carries TRBV27 and TRBJ1-1; D is uncertain. In germline, CDR1 is MNHEY, CDR2 SMNVEV (reference sequence). The V and J ends lost 5 bases and 3 bases respectively, with 28 bases between them. The CDR3 runs to 19 residues. CDR3: CASSTRLREYPLPDTEAFF. The CDR3 nucleotides read TGTGCCAGCAGTACCAGACTTCGGGAGTATCCCCTTCCCGACACTGAAGCTTTCTTT.